These T cell receptor beta chains were read from a single sample in a study of cytomegalovirus exposure and HLA in healthy donors. The method was immunoSEQ multiplex PCR; TCRdb's version includes in-frame clones alone and lacks a portion of them. The table has roughly 100,000 clones, roughly 9.1% seen once. Sequenced: PBMCs. The origin of the receptors is a man aged 35 to 55 in good health and CMV-seropositive. The CDR3 runs from the conserved cysteine through the conserved F or W. A D gene is named only where the DNA matches it firmly. The size field is filled for only some rows; it gives once, few, many or a size class.

>TRBV7-2|TRBJ2-3|.|TRBD2|13
TGTGCCAGCAGCCTCTTAGCGGGAGATACGCAGTATTTT
CASSLLAGDTQYF
>TRBV18|TRBJ2-1|.|TRBD1|16
TGTGCCAGCTCACCAAGGGGACAGGGGGCAATGAATGAGCAGTTCTTC
CASSPRGQGAMNEQFF
>TRBV4-2|TRBJ2-1|few|TRBD2|16
TGTGCCAGCAGCCACTTAGGACTAGCGGGCGACAATGAGCAGTTCTTC
CASSHLGLAGDNEQFF
>TRBV5-4|TRBJ2-7|.|.|13
TGTGCCAGCAGTTATGACACTTTCTACGAGCAGTACTTC
CASSYDTFYEQYF
>TRBV7-9|TRBJ2-3|few|TRBD2|17
TGTGCCAGCAGCTTAGCGCAGCTAGCGGGGGCCCCAGATACGCAGTATTTT
CASSLAQLAGAPDTQYF
>TRBV27|TRBJ2-5|.|TRBD2|15
TGTGCCAGCAGAAGACTAGCGGAGGACCAAGAGACCCAGTACTTC
CASRRLAEDQETQYF
>TRBV7-9|TRBJ1-2|few|.|12
TGTGCCAGCAGCTTCGATACGGAGGGCTACACCTTC
CASSFDTEGYTF
>TRBV19|TRBJ1-1|.|.|14
TGTGCCAGTAGTGTATCGTATCAGGTCCCTGAAGCTTTCTTT
CASSVSYQVPEAFF
>TRBV10-3|TRBJ2-1|few|.|16
TGTGCCATCAGTGACGCGGGCGGCCCCGGGGAATGGGAGCAGTTCTTC
CAISDAGGPGEWEQFF
>TRBV9|TRBJ1-2|.|.|14
TGTGCCAGCAGCAGTCGGTCGCCTAACTATGGCTACACCTTC
CASSSRSPNYGYTF